The clone carrying this T cell receptor beta chain was picked up a small number of times. The data belong to a study of blood T cell repertoires in COVID-19. Study information: The cDNA or gDNA used as material had been derived from T cells, B-cell-depleted T cells, or PBMCs.

Germline loops: CDR1 GTSNPN, CDR2 SVGIG (reference sequence). The CDR3 totals 21 residues. V shed 0 bases and J shed 0 bases, with 24 bases lying between them. This table comes from immunoSEQ multiplex PCR, and its TCRdb copy is limited to in-frame clones, with some not included. The profile shows about half a million clones, approximately 91% of them singletons. Participants were placed into cohorts based on the clinical history they reported. This chain joins TRBV30 and TRBJ2-6; TRBD1 might be the D (5 bases). The specimen sequenced was PBMCs or T cells enriched from blood (not recorded which). This receptor was identified in a woman in her sixties who had recovered from COVID-19. The CDR3 spells CAWSVQGLWQGETSGANVLTF. CDR3 sequence (DNA): TGTGCCTGGAGTGTACAAGGGTTGTGGCAGGGCGAAACCTCTGGGGCCAACGTCCTGACTTTC.